These T cell receptor beta chains were read from a single sample in a study of control samples from healthy donors and cancer patients. Produced via immunoSEQ multiplex PCR; TCRdb's table is partial and in-frame only. Of about 170,000 clones listed, about 90% are singletons. What was sequenced was blood. All receptors come from a woman under 40 in good health. CDR3s include the opening cysteine and the closing phenylalanine or tryptophan. D genes are given only for firm matches. Size tells how often a clone was seen (once, few, many) or the class of an expanded clone, and some rows leave it out.

J gene: TRBJ2-7; clone size: -; V gene: TRBV5-1; D gene: TRBD1; CDR3 DNA: TGCGCCAGCAGCGCGGGCCGATCCGGGACAGGCCACTACGAGCAGTACTTC; CDR3 protein: CASSAGRSGTGHYEQYF
J gene: TRBJ2-7; clone size: -; V gene: TRBV14; D gene: -; CDR3 DNA: TGTGCCAGCAGCCAACTCTACGAGCAGTACTTC; CDR3 protein: CASSQLYEQYF
J gene: TRBJ1-5; clone size: -; V gene: TRBV21-1; D gene: -; CDR3 DNA: TGTGCCAGCAGCAAAGAAGGGCAGGGAAAACCCAATCAGCCCCAGCATTTT; CDR3 protein: CASSKEGQGKPNQPQHF
J gene: TRBJ2-1; clone size: -; V gene: TRBV6-4; D gene: TRBD2; CDR3 DNA: TGTGCCAGCAGTCCCTGGACTAGCGGGGGGGGCTCCTACAATGAGCAGTTCTTC; CDR3 protein: CASSPWTSGGGSYNEQFF
J gene: TRBJ2-3; clone size: -; V gene: TRBV5-1; D gene: TRBD1; CDR3 DNA: TGCGCCACGACCCCGGGACAGACTAGCACAGATACGCAGTATTTT; CDR3 protein: CATTPGQTSTDTQYF
J gene: TRBJ2-1; clone size: -; V gene: TRBV7-2; D gene: -; CDR3 DNA: TGTGCCAGCAGCTTAGGTAGCCTTAGCCTGAATGAGCAGTTCTTC; CDR3 protein: CASSLGSLSLNEQFF
J gene: TRBJ1-5; clone size: -; V gene: TRBV28; D gene: -; CDR3 DNA: TGTGCCAGCAGGTTAGTTCGCAATCAGCCCCAGCATTTT; CDR3 protein: CASRLVRNQPQHF
J gene: TRBJ1-1; clone size: -; V gene: TRBV7-9; D gene: -; CDR3 DNA: TGTGCCAGCACCTCCGGGACAAGAAACACTGAAGCTTTCTTT; CDR3 protein: CASTSGTRNTEAFF
J gene: TRBJ2-5; clone size: -; V gene: TRBV7-8; D gene: TRBD2; CDR3 DNA: TGTGCCAGCAGCTCACCCCTACTAGCGGGGGGGATCAACTTAAGAGGGACCCAGTACTTC; CDR3 protein: CASSSPLLAGGINLRGTQYF
J gene: TRBJ1-2; clone size: -; V gene: TRBV10-3; D gene: -; CDR3 DNA: TGTGCCATCGGGCAGGGAGACTATGGCTACACCTTC; CDR3 protein: CAIGQGDYGYTF
J gene: TRBJ2-3; clone size: -; V gene: TRBV30; D gene: TRBD2; CDR3 DNA: TGTGCCTGGACCCGGGGGGGCCGAACAGATACGCAGTATTTT; CDR3 protein: CAWTRGGRTDTQYF
J gene: TRBJ2-3; clone size: -; V gene: TRBV5-4; D gene: TRBD1; CDR3 DNA: TGTGCCAGCAGCTCCCCCAGACAGGGCGATACGCAGTATTTT; CDR3 protein: CASSSPRQGDTQYF
J gene: TRBJ1-5; clone size: -; V gene: TRBV24-1; D gene: TRBD1; CDR3 DNA: TGTGCCACCAGTGCTGACGCACCCTCCTCGGGACAGGCTGATCAGCCCCAGCATTTT; CDR3 protein: CATSADAPSSGQADQPQHF
J gene: TRBJ2-5; clone size: once; V gene: TRBV2; D gene: -; CDR3 DNA: TGTGCCAGTTCCCCTGACCGAGGGAGCCGGTCGCGGGAGACCCAGTACTTC; CDR3 protein: CASSPDRGSRSRETQYF
J gene: TRBJ1-1; clone size: -; V gene: TRBV6-5; D gene: -; CDR3 DNA: TGTGCCTGCTCGAGGGGGGACACTGAAGCTTTCTTT; CDR3 protein: CACSRGDTEAFF
J gene: TRBJ2-1; clone size: -; V gene: TRBV5-1; D gene: -; CDR3 DNA: TGCGCCAGCAGCTTGGATATGGCTAGCGATGAGCAGTTCTTC; CDR3 protein: CASSLDMASDEQFF
J gene: TRBJ2-1; clone size: -; V gene: TRBV4-1; D gene: TRBD2; CDR3 DNA: TGCGCCAGCAGCCAAGTGGCACTAGCGGGGATCAATGAGCAGTTCTTC; CDR3 protein: CASSQVALAGINEQFF
J gene: TRBJ2-1; clone size: -; V gene: TRBV24-1; D gene: -; CDR3 DNA: TGTGCCACCAGTAATCGGGCTGGGTACAATGAGCAGTTCTTC; CDR3 protein: CATSNRAGYNEQFF
J gene: TRBJ1-5; clone size: once; V gene: TRBV28; D gene: -; CDR3 DNA: TGTGCCAGCAGTTTCCCCTCAGGGATCCAGCCCCAGCATTTT; CDR3 protein: CASSFPSGIQPQHF
J gene: TRBJ1-1; clone size: once; V gene: TRBV19; D gene: TRBD1; CDR3 DNA: TGTGCCAGTAGACAGGGGGCGGGCACTGAAGCTTTCTTT; CDR3 protein: CASRQGAGTEAFF
J gene: TRBJ1-1; clone size: -; V gene: TRBV30; D gene: -; CDR3 DNA: TGTGCCTGGAGCACCGGGAACTGGAACACTGAAGCTTTCTTT; CDR3 protein: CAWSTGNWNTEAFF
J gene: TRBJ2-7; clone size: -; V gene: TRBV5-6; D gene: TRBD1; CDR3 DNA: TGTGCCAGCAGCTTTGGCGGACAGGGTCCCTACGAGCAGTACTTC; CDR3 protein: CASSFGGQGPYEQYF
J gene: TRBJ1-1; clone size: -; V gene: TRBV7-9; D gene: -; CDR3 DNA: TGTGCCAGCAGCTTAGTCAGGGGCCCTGAAGCTTTCTTT; CDR3 protein: CASSLVRGPEAFF
J gene: TRBJ2-5; clone size: few; V gene: TRBV4-1; D gene: TRBD1; CDR3 DNA: TGCGCCAGCAGCCAAGATACCAGGGGGGAGACCCAGTACTTC; CDR3 protein: CASSQDTRGETQYF
J gene: TRBJ2-1; clone size: -; V gene: TRBV28; D gene: -; CDR3 DNA: TGTGCCAGCCTGAACTTAGCCCCCTACAATGAGCAGTTCTTC; CDR3 protein: CASLNLAPYNEQFF
J gene: TRBJ2-1; clone size: -; V gene: TRBV19; D gene: -; CDR3 DNA: TGTGCCAGTAGTCCCGGGATCGGGGGATCTTACAATGAGCAGTTCTTC; CDR3 protein: CASSPGIGGSYNEQFF
J gene: TRBJ2-1; clone size: -; V gene: TRBV5-1; D gene: -; CDR3 DNA: TGCGCCAGCAGCTTGGAACTACTTGGGATGTACAATGAGCAGTTCTTC; CDR3 protein: CASSLELLGMYNEQFF
J gene: TRBJ2-3; clone size: -; V gene: TRBV7-9; D gene: -; CDR3 DNA: TGTGCCAGCAGCCCCGGGACGGCGAGTACAGATACGCAGTATTTT; CDR3 protein: CASSPGTASTDTQYF
J gene: TRBJ1-1; clone size: -; V gene: TRBV20-1; D gene: -; CDR3 DNA: TGCAGTGCTCACGCGGGGTCTGAAGCTTTCTTT; CDR3 protein: CSAHAGSEAFF
J gene: TRBJ1-6; clone size: once; V gene: TRBV30; D gene: -; CDR3 DNA: TGTGCCTGGAGTGTACTCCAGGGAGGCAATTCACCCCTCCACTTT; CDR3 protein: CAWSVLQGGNSPLHF
J gene: TRBJ2-7; clone size: many; V gene: TRBV29-1; D gene: -; CDR3 DNA: TGCAGCGTTGAAAAGGCAGGGGGGGGCGCGAACGAGCAGTACTTC; CDR3 protein: CSVEKAGGGANEQYF
J gene: TRBJ1-5; clone size: -; V gene: TRBV2; D gene: -; CDR3 DNA: TGTGCCAGCAGTGCCCTAGGGGAAGGCAATCAGCCCCAGCATTTT; CDR3 protein: CASSALGEGNQPQHF
J gene: TRBJ1-6; clone size: -; V gene: TRBV6-5; D gene: -; CDR3 DNA: TGTGCCAGCAGTTTGGGCCAGGGAGGTTCACCCCTCCACTTT; CDR3 protein: CASSLGQGGSPLHF
J gene: TRBJ1-3; clone size: -; V gene: TRBV5-6; D gene: -; CDR3 DNA: TGTGCCAGCAGCCTTAGACTGAACACCATATATTTT; CDR3 protein: CASSLRLNTIYF
J gene: TRBJ2-5; clone size: -; V gene: TRBV5-4; D gene: -; CDR3 DNA: TGTGCCAGCAGCTCAGCCCGACTAGGAGAGACCCAGTACTTC; CDR3 protein: CASSSARLGETQYF
J gene: TRBJ2-5; clone size: -; V gene: TRBV7-9; D gene: -; CDR3 DNA: TGTGCCAGCAGCTTCTTCCGGGGTGAAGAGACCCAGTACTTC; CDR3 protein: CASSFFRGEETQYF
J gene: TRBJ1-2; clone size: -; V gene: TRBV3-1/TRBV3-2; D gene: -; CDR3 DNA: TGTGCCAGCAGCCAAGGTGGGATAGGCTATGGCTACACCTTC; CDR3 protein: CASSQGGIGYGYTF
J gene: TRBJ1-5; clone size: -; V gene: TRBV24-1; D gene: TRBD1; CDR3 DNA: TGTGCCACCAGTGATGACAGGGTACAACAGCCCCAGCATTTT; CDR3 protein: CATSDDRVQQPQHF
J gene: TRBJ1-4; clone size: -; V gene: TRBV15; D gene: TRBD1; CDR3 DNA: TGTGCCACCAGCAGAGGGGGACAGGATGAAAAACTGTTTTTT; CDR3 protein: CATSRGGQDEKLFF
J gene: TRBJ2-2; clone size: -; V gene: TRBV15; D gene: -; CDR3 DNA: TGTGCCAGTAGGGGGAGGAGTTCCACCGGGGAGCTGTTTTTT; CDR3 protein: CASRGRSSTGELFF
J gene: TRBJ1-1; clone size: -; V gene: TRBV28; D gene: -; CDR3 DNA: TGTGCCAGCAGTGGGGCGGGCCTGGGTTCGGTCACTGAAGCTTTCTTT; CDR3 protein: CASSGAGLGSVTEAFF
J gene: TRBJ2-7; clone size: -; V gene: TRBV6-1; D gene: TRBD2; CDR3 DNA: TGTGCCAGCAGTGAGAGGGCTAGCGGGAGGGAGCAGTACTTC; CDR3 protein: CASSERASGREQYF
J gene: TRBJ1-1; clone size: -; V gene: TRBV3-1/TRBV3-2; D gene: -; CDR3 DNA: TGTGCCAGCAGCCAAGAAGTGGACACTGAAGCTTTCTTT; CDR3 protein: CASSQEVDTEAFF
J gene: TRBJ2-5; clone size: -; V gene: TRBV21-1; D gene: -; CDR3 DNA: TGTGCCAGCAGCAAAGACCCACAGTCCGAAGGGGGGGACAGGGGGTCGGAGACCCAGTACTTC; CDR3 protein: CASSKDPQSEGGDRGSETQYF
J gene: TRBJ1-2; clone size: few; V gene: TRBV3-1/TRBV3-2; D gene: -; CDR3 DNA: TGTGCCAGCAGCCGCGGGGGCGGCTACACCTTC; CDR3 protein: CASSRGGGYTF
J gene: TRBJ1-1; clone size: -; V gene: TRBV12-3/TRBV12-4; D gene: -; CDR3 DNA: TGTGCCAGCAGTTTGGGAGGCGCTGAAGCTTTCTTT; CDR3 protein: CASSLGGAEAFF
J gene: TRBJ1-2; clone size: -; V gene: TRBV6-5; D gene: -; CDR3 DNA: TGTGCCAGCAAAAGGGGTTCCTATGGCTACACCTTC; CDR3 protein: CASKRGSYGYTF
J gene: TRBJ1-2; clone size: -; V gene: TRBV5-1; D gene: TRBD1; CDR3 DNA: TGCGCCAGCAGCTTGGTAGGACAGGGGAGAAGCTACACCTTC; CDR3 protein: CASSLVGQGRSYTF
J gene: TRBJ2-4; clone size: -; V gene: TRBV29-1; D gene: -; CDR3 DNA: TGCAGCGTTGACCCCACAGGGACCAAAAACATTCAGTACTTC; CDR3 protein: CSVDPTGTKNIQYF
J gene: TRBJ1-3; clone size: -; V gene: TRBV30; D gene: -; CDR3 DNA: TGTGCCTGGACTGGAGATACTGGAAACACCATATATTTT; CDR3 protein: CAWTGDTGNTIYF
J gene: TRBJ2-7; clone size: -; V gene: TRBV11-2; D gene: TRBD1; CDR3 DNA: TGTGCCAGCAGCATAGGGACAGGGCCCGCCTACGAGCAGTACTTC; CDR3 protein: CASSIGTGPAYEQYF
J gene: TRBJ2-7; clone size: few; V gene: TRBV6-1; D gene: -; CDR3 DNA: TGTGCCAGCAGTGAAGGCGGTAGCGGATATTACGAGCAGTACTTC; CDR3 protein: CASSEGGSGYYEQYF
J gene: TRBJ2-3; clone size: once; V gene: TRBV19; D gene: TRBD2; CDR3 DNA: TGTGCCACTAGCGGGGGCACAGATACGCAGTATTTT; CDR3 protein: CATSGGTDTQYF